What follows is one TCR beta chain and its context. This entry is derived from a study of long-term antiretroviral therapy in people with HIV. The CDR3 is made up of 12 amino acids. V lost 2 bases to trimming and J lost 5 bases, with 7 bases between them. Germline V lookup: CDR1 KGHSH, CDR2 LQKENI. An immunoSEQ assay, version v3.0, was performed at survey level. Profiling relied on immunoSEQ multiplex PCR, and the TCRdb table lists in-frame clones only, not all of them. The table lists roughly 15,000 clones, 90% to 95% of them singletons, with over 10% in the top ten. This specimen consisted of unsorted PBMCs, obtained 0.6 years after starting antiretroviral therapy. The chain carries TRBV18 and TRBJ2-7; no reliable D call. This receptor was identified in a woman aged 35 to 49 with HIV. The CDR3: CASSPSTDEQYF. DNA of the CDR3: TGTGCCAGCTCACCATCAACAGACGAGCAGTACTTC.